This TCR beta chain was captured in a study of graft-versus-host responses after intestinal transplantation. About the research overall: Each of the recipients got a multivisceral, liver-intestinal, or isolated intestinal transplant.

Method: immunoSEQ multiplex PCR; TCRdb's copy keeps in-frame clones and lacks some. The sample lists tens of thousands of clones; approximately 94% were seen once. CDR3 length equals 13 residues. With 6 bases removed from V and 5 bases from J, the gap between germline ends came to 12 bases. Germline V gene sequence: CDR1 MNHNS, CDR2 SASEGT. To note about this clone: The antigen is not known.

Points from the study as a whole: Some patients had graft-donor T cell macrochimerism, and their allografts showed high graft-versus-host to host-versus-graft clonal ratios. Early after transplant, HvG declines were associated with peak levels of circulating GvH clones. GvH clones occurred in recipient marrow; some first appeared in ileum or blood.

The rearrangement links TRBV6-1 to TRBJ2-3, with D possibly matching TRBD2 (6 bases). Material: unstimulated CD8+ T cells sorted from spleen or lymph node cells, obtained before intestinal transplant. This TCR was recovered from a human donor who received an intestinal transplant. The CDR3 sequence: CASSVVGGDTQYF. CDR3 sequence (DNA): TGTGCCAGCAGCGTCGTCGGGGGAGATACGCAGTATTTT.